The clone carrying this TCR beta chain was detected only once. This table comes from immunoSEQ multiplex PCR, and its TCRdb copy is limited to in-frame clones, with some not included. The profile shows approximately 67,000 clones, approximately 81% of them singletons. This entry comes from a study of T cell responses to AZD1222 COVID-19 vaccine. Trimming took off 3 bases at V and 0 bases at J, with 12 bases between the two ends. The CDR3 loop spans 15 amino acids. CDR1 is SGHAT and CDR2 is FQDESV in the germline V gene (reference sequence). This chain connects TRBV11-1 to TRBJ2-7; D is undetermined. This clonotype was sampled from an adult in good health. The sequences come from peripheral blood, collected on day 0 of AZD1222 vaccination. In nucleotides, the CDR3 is TGTGCCAGCAGCTTTTCGGCAGGTACCTCCTACGAGCAGTACTTC. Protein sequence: CASSFSAGTSYEQYF.